This T cell receptor (beta chain) was recovered during a study of identical twins. General study findings and limits: Twin-shared out-of-frame alpha sequences showed excess low generation probability. Findings came from cross-sectional statistics, without long-term follow-up of donors.

Note on this clonotype: The antigen is not known.

Unmatched junction bases numbered 12, after V lost 0 bases and J lost 7 bases. The CDR3 is made up of 18 amino acids. Germline V gives CDR1 LGHDT, CDR2 YNNKEL (reference sequence). Addition of a universal primer site occurred through template switching, and cDNA carried unique molecular identifiers. TCRdb reanalysed the 5' RACE reads using MiXCR and keeps one entry per CDR3 protein. Of around 490,000 distinct CDR3 sequences listed, roughly an eighth are singletons. These data also formed part of another study, on yellow fever vaccine responses in identical twins. This second report adds: Convergence reportedly seemed to mark part of the twins' vaccine T cell response, with personalization marking the rest.

Sequenced material: CD4+ T cells sorted from blood. The sequence derives from a woman between 18 and 29 years old in good health. This chain joins TRBV3-1 and TRBJ2-1; TRBD2 matches at 10 bases. The CDR3 coding sequence is TGTGCCAGCAGCCAAGATACGGTTTCGGGACTAGCGCTTAATGAGCAGTTCTTC. Translated, it gives CASSQDTVSGLALNEQFF.